The T cell receptor (beta chain) described here comes from a study of read filtering for tumor transcriptome and immune sequencing (dated by TCRdb to 2019 to 2021). Background on the whole study: The cohort had fewer than 20 male and 15 or so female patients with a mean age of around 70 years, ranging from roughly 45 to 90. By revised international staging, about 8 patients were R-ISS I, under 20 were R-ISS II and over 5 were R-ISS III. Whole-transcriptome libraries were prepared with the TruSeq RNA Access Library Prep Kit after DNase treatment. TCR-region mapped reads per sample ranged from about 4.05 to 11 million with IR-seq versus only roughly 75 to 1273 with RNA-seq. The study compared TCR repertoires from targeted immune repertoire sequencing and bulk whole-transcriptome sequencing run on the same bone marrow samples. As a main aim, a read-filtering strategy for immune repertoire data was addressed, with the specific question being whether clonotypes supported by a single read should be removed. The paper's findings and limits, for the study overall: The sorted CD138-negative fraction was a mixed bone marrow immune population, not purified T cells. IR-seq captured clonotypes at much higher depth and more reliably than RNA-seq, and smaller IR-seq throughput sufficed to identify most shared clonotypes. When single-read clonotypes were removed, the proportions of shared clonotypes in IR-seq and RNA-seq correlated more strongly. In IR-seq, single-read clonotypes were approximately 80% of clonotypes but 3% to 4.5% of total reads; in RNA-seq they were roughly 72% of clonotypes and about 41% of reads.

TCR libraries were built from 300 to 450 ng RNA with the Immunoverse kit, using molecular barcoded adaptors covering alpha/delta and beta/gamma chains. The same RNA used for transcriptome sequencing was used for TCR library preparation. Sequencing of the TCR libraries was done on an Illumina HiSeq 4000 with 2 x 150 cycles. The original methods were these. MiXCR aligned TCR reads to human V, D, J and C references and assembled the aligned reads into CDR3 clonotypes, with quality filtering and error correction included. The tcR package in R was used for analysis of clonotype counts and gene usage diversity. For inspection of raw mapping reads, RNA-seq reads were mapped by STAR aligner version 2.5.3a onto GRCh37 of the human genome. To test how sequencing depth affected the clonotypes detected, IR-seq fastq files were randomly downsampled with Seqtk 1.3. Through fastp at Q25 and MiXCR, TCRdb rebuilt clones from the public reads, retaining in-frame beta chains. Under each unique CDR3 protein, matching rows form one entry showing the most common genes and DNA. The V and J calls here are based on TCRdb, not the publication. The sample table shows 40,000 to 50,000 distinct CDR3 sequences, and around a fifth are seen once. The ten largest clones add up to approximately 15% of the sample.

There are many counts of this clonotype. The antigen it binds to is not known. Qualities for individual bases were not recorded, and no much larger clone is one base off. Each patient had bone marrow sampled at the time of active disease. Bone marrow mononuclear cells were isolated by Ficoll-Hypaque density gradient centrifugation. CD138-negative cells were obtained by negative selection after labeling with CD138 magnetic microbeads on a MACS separator, removing myeloma plasma cells. Flow cytometry on an Attune NxT with CD138 antibodies was used to check the purity of the isolated cells. TRIzol reagent was used to extract total RNA, and a NanoDrop spectrophotometer was used to quantify the extracted RNA. Paired RNA-seq and IR-seq were performed on each patient's CD138-negative bone marrow sample. The germline ends are 15 bases apart after V is trimmed by 8 bases and J by 8 bases. CDR1 MGHDK and CDR2 SYGVNS were looked up in the germline V gene. From its cysteine to its phenylalanine, the CDR3 spans 12 amino acids. Here the CDR3 DNA is all that survives: 36 bases in frame from base 1.

Sequenced sample: a population of CD138-negative cells sorted from bone marrow. The cell subset or site label on this specimen signifies: bone marrow mononuclear cells depleted of CD138+ plasma/myeloma cells by negative magnetic selection. This sequence was found in a donor aged 40 or older with multiple myeloma. The V gene is TRBV25-1 and the J gene is TRBJ1-1, with TRBD1 as a weak D call on 5 bases. The DNA reads TGTGCCAGCGTGGGGGTATGGGGGGAAGCTTTCTTT. Its coded protein is CASVGVWGEAFF.